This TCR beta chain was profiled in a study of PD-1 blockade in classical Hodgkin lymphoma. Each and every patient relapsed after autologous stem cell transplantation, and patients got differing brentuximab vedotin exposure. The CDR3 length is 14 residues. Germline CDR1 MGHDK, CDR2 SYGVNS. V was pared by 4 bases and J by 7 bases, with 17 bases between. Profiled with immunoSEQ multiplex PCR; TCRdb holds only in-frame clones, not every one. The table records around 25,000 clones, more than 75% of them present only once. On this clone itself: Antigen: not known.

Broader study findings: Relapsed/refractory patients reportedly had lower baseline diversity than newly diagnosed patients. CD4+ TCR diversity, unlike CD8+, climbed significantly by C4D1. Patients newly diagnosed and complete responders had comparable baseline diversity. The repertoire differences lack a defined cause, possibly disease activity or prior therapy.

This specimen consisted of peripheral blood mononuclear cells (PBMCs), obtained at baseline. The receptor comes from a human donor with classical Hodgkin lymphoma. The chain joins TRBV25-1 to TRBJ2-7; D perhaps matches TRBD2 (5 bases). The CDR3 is CASSVPQRDGEQYF. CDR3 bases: TGTGCCAGCAGTGTACCCCAGAGGGATGGAGAGCAGTACTTC.